This T cell receptor beta chain was identified in a study of Ad26.COV2.S vaccination and SARS-CoV-2 variants. Treatment reported: 19 received Ad26.COV2.S at low or high dose, single or two shots; 5 received placebo; per-sample allocation not given. Sampling was performed 63 days after the first vaccine or placebo injection. TCRdb keeps only in-frame clones here, not all; method: immunoSEQ multiplex PCR. Of roughly 390,000 clones in the sample, 75% to 90% were seen once. The TCR was taken from a person between 18 and 60 years old who received the Ad26.COV2.S COVID-19 vaccine or a placebo. The sample consisted of peripheral blood, taken in a trial of Ad26.COV2.S vaccine versus placebo.

CDR3 DNA: TGTGCCAGCAGTTACTCACCGCAGGGAGGGACCTACGAGCAGTACTTC. Amino acids: CASSYSPQGGTYEQYF. V gene TRBV6-2 or TRBV6-3 combines with J gene TRBJ2-7; 7 bases match TRBD2. The CDR3 is made up of 16 amino acids. V was pared by 0 bases and J by 2 bases, with 7 bases of the junction left unmatched. Germline lookup yields CDR1 MNHEY and CDR2 SVGEGT.